The 20 T cell receptor beta chains given below trace back to one sample, sequenced in a study of T cell changes during pregnancy in multiple sclerosis. Here immunoSEQ multiplex PCR was the method, and the copy in TCRdb shows in-frame clones only, minus some. The sample records around 39,000 clones, 88% being singletons. Source: CD8+ T cells from peripheral blood mononuclear cells, taken in the first trimester of pregnancy. The receptors originated from a female donor with multiple sclerosis, enrolled in a pregnancy study.

This clone was recorded once. V usage is TRBV28 and J usage is TRBJ1-3; TRBD1 might be the D (5 bases). The length of the CDR3 is 15 residues. Trimming pared 3 bases from V and 4 bases from J, leaving 13 bases between. The germline gives CDR1 MDHEN, CDR2 SYDVKM. The DNA for the CDR3 is TGTGCCAGCAGTTTCGGCAGGGTAACCGGAAACACCATATATTTT. Amino acids: CASSFGRVTGNTIYF.

V usage is TRBV25-1 and J usage is TRBJ2-5, with TRBD1 as a possible D gene (6 bases). Looked up from germline, CDR1 is MGHDK and CDR2 is SYGVNS. V dropped 11 bases and J dropped 1 base, with 17 bases sitting between them. The CDR3 has 14 residues. The CDR3 here is CAVKKQGPQETQYF. CDR3 nucleotides: TGTGCCGTAAAGAAACAGGGACCCCAAGAGACCCAGTACTTC.

The chain has TRBV15 and TRBJ2-3, with D perhaps matching TRBD1 (5 bases). Germline assignment: CDR1 LNHNV and CDR2 YYDKDF (reference sequence). The length of the CDR3 is 12 residues. V was shortened by 6 bases and J by 2 bases, with 6 bases between the two germline ends. The CDR3 spells CATRTDTDTQYF. The DNA of the CDR3 is TGTGCCACCAGGACAGACACAGATACGCAGTATTTT.

Worth noting for this clone: The conserved phenylalanine or tryptophan is not found at the CDR3 terminus, so this likely reflects a read error. Because the CDR3's place on the DNA is in doubt, the DNA is left out and the CDR3 is given as listed by TCRdb. The chain couples TRBV15 to TRBJ2-6; the table's D call TRBD1 went unverified against the DNA. From its first to its last residue, the CDR3 has 13 amino acids. CDR1 is LNHNV, CDR2 YYDKDF, per germline (reference sequence). CDR3: CATSREIEGDTES.

The rearrangement uses TRBV4-2 and TRBJ1-2; possibly TRBD1 for D (5 bases). CDR3 size: 19 residues. Trimming stripped 1 base from V and 3 bases from J, with 24 bases between. Germline loops: CDR1 LGHNA, CDR2 YNFKEQ. For the CDR3, the DNA is TGTGCCAGCAGCCAAGGTAGTGGGGACTTCTTCTCTTACGACTATGGCTACACCTTC. It codes for CASSQGSGDFFSYDYGYTF.

The J gene is TRBJ2-2, the V gene TRBV27; 8 positions match TRBD1. Germline CDR1 reads MNHEY; CDR2 reads SMNVEV (reference sequence). This CDR3 contains 16 residues. V was pared by 5 bases and J by 5 bases, with 10 bases of the junction left unmatched. DNA for the CDR3: TGTGCCAGCAGTCCCAGACAGGGGATGGGTACCGGGGAGCTGTTTTTT. Encoded protein: CASSPRQGMGTGELFF.

This clone was counted between two and nine times. The chain is built from TRBV15 and TRBJ1-1; D gene unclear. V shed 6 bases and J shed 0 bases, with 11 bases lying between them. Germline assignment: CDR1 LNHNV and CDR2 YYDKDF (reference sequence). The CDR3 length is 14 residues. DNA for the CDR3: TGTGCCACCAGGCGTGAACGGGTGAACACTGAAGCTTTCTTT. The encoded protein is CATRRERVNTEAFF.

V gene TRBV7-9 combines with J gene TRBJ2-7; tentative D call: TRBD2 (6 bases). Trimming pared 2 bases from V and 2 bases from J, leaving 13 bases between. CDR1 is SEHNR, CDR2 FQNEAQ, per germline (reference sequence). The CDR3 contains 15 residues. CDR3 in amino acids: CASSLSPGGAYEQYF. CDR3 sequence (DNA): TGTGCCAGCAGCTTATCGCCCGGCGGGGCCTACGAGCAGTACTTC.

This sequence joins TRBV6-5 and TRBJ1-2, with TRBD1 as a possible D gene (5 bases). V was shortened by 2 bases and J by 3 bases, with 16 bases between the two germline ends. There are 16 residues in the CDR3. CDR1 and CDR2 (germline): MNHEY, SVGAGI. In DNA form, the CDR3 reads TGTGCCAGCAGTTACCTACCGGGGGGTCGCGACTATGGCTACACCTTC. The encoded protein is CASSYLPGGRDYGYTF.

The chain combines TRBV19 with TRBJ1-6, with 9 bases that match TRBD1. The CDR3 covers 17 residues. Germline V gives CDR1 LNHDA, CDR2 SQIVND (reference sequence). J lost 8 bases, V lost 5 bases, and 13 bases had no gene match. The DNA of the CDR3 is TGTGCCAGTAGTCCCCGGACGGACAGGGGTAATCATTCACCCCTCCACTTT. It yields the protein CASSPRTDRGNHSPLHF.

This clone was seen only once. The CDR3 nucleotides read TGCGCCAGCAGCCCCCGAGGGGTAGGGGGCGGGGAGACCCAGTACTTC. This translates into CASSPRGVGGGETQYF. The genes are TRBV4-3 and TRBJ2-5, with TRBD1 identical over 7 bases. Per germline, CDR1 LGHNA and CDR2 YSLEER. This CDR3 is 16 amino acids long. V trimming: 4 bases; J trimming: 5 bases; junction bases outside the gene matches: 13.

The chain links TRBV19 to TRBJ1-2; no clear D gene. The germline V gene has CDR1 LNHDA and CDR2 SQIVND (reference sequence). The CDR3 has 15 residues. V was shortened by 5 bases and J by 4 bases, with 17 bases between the two germline ends. CDR3 in DNA: TGTGCCAGTAGTCATCCCCTGGCGCAGGCCTATGGCTACACCTTC. Residues: CASSHPLAQAYGYTF.

The gene calls are TRBV10-3 and TRBJ2-7; 8 bases line up with TRBD1. The CDR3 contains 14 residues. Looked up from germline, CDR1 is ENHRY and CDR2 is SYGVKD. V was clipped by 3 bases and J by 5 bases; unmatched bases: 6. The CDR3 spells CAISDWGTGDEQYF. The CDR3 DNA follows: TGTGCCATCAGTGACTGGGGGACAGGCGACGAGCAGTACTTC.

The chain links TRBV11-2 to TRBJ2-7, with 9 bases aligning to TRBD2. CDR1 SGHAT and CDR2 FQNNGV come from the germline V gene. Trimming took 0 bases from V and 2 from J; bases not matched to a gene: 5. This CDR3 has 16 amino acids. CDR3 sequence: CASSLDHGGGAYEQYF. The CDR3 DNA sequence: TGTGCCAGCAGCTTAGATCATGGCGGGGGGGCCTACGAGCAGTACTTC.

The chain recombines TRBV30 with TRBJ2-7; possible D gene TRBD1, 6 bases. Germline-derived CDR1 and CDR2 are GTSNPN and SVGIG (reference sequence). CDR3 length: 13 amino acids. Trimming took off 3 bases at V and 4 bases at J, with 13 bases between the two ends. CDR3 sequence (DNA): TGTGCCTGGAGGGAAGGGGGTAGGTACGAGCAGTACTTC. Translation: CAWREGGRYEQYF.

The J gene is TRBJ2-5, the V gene TRBV5-1, with 10 bases fitting TRBD2. The trim removed 0 bases at V and 5 bases at J, leaving 4 bases unmatched. CDR1 is SGHRS and CDR2 is YFSETQ in the germline V gene. The CDR3 totals 15 residues. The CDR3 DNA reads as TGCGCCAGCAGCTTGGGCCTAGCGGGGGATGAGACCCAGTACTTC. Its protein product is CASSLGLAGDETQYF.

This chain connects TRBV30 to TRBJ2-7; the D gene is possibly TRBD2 (5 bases). CDR1 is GTSNPN, CDR2 SVGIG, per germline (reference sequence). The CDR3 is made up of 12 amino acids. V dropped 4 bases and J dropped 3 bases, with 10 bases sitting between them. This chain's CDR3 is CAWTTTSYEQYF. In DNA form, the CDR3 reads TGTGCCTGGACGACTACTAGCTACGAGCAGTACTTC.

The chain recombines TRBV5-4 with TRBJ1-2; D perhaps matches TRBD1 (6 bases). Germline-derived CDR1 and CDR2 are SGHNT and YYREEE (reference sequence). Trimming left V 0 bases short and J 4 bases short, with 16 bases between. The CDR3 contains 16 residues. CDR3 nucleotide sequence: TGTGCCAGCAGCTTGGAGGGGGGGGGATTTGGCTATGGCTACACCTTC. It specifies CASSLEGGGFGYGYTF.

The chain carries TRBV27 and TRBJ2-1; 13 bases are shared with TRBD2. This CDR3 has 24 amino acids. Looked up from germline, CDR1 is MNHEY and CDR2 is SMNVEV (reference sequence). Trimming removed 0 bases from V and 0 bases from J; junction bases left unmatched: 20. CDR3 residues: CASSLSASLFGTSGDLSSYNEQFF. The DNA for the CDR3 is TGTGCCAGCAGTTTATCTGCGAGTCTCTTCGGGACTAGCGGGGATTTAAGCTCCTACAATGAGCAGTTCTTC.

CDR3: CASSLGGRSTEAFF. As DNA, the CDR3 is TGTGCCAGCAGCTTAGGGGGGAGGAGTACTGAAGCTTTCTTT. The chain couples TRBV7-2 to TRBJ1-1, with D perhaps TRBD1 (5 bases). V was shortened by 1 base and J by 5 bases, with 11 bases between the two germline ends. This CDR3 is 14 amino acids long. Germline loops: CDR1 SGHTA, CDR2 FQGNSA.